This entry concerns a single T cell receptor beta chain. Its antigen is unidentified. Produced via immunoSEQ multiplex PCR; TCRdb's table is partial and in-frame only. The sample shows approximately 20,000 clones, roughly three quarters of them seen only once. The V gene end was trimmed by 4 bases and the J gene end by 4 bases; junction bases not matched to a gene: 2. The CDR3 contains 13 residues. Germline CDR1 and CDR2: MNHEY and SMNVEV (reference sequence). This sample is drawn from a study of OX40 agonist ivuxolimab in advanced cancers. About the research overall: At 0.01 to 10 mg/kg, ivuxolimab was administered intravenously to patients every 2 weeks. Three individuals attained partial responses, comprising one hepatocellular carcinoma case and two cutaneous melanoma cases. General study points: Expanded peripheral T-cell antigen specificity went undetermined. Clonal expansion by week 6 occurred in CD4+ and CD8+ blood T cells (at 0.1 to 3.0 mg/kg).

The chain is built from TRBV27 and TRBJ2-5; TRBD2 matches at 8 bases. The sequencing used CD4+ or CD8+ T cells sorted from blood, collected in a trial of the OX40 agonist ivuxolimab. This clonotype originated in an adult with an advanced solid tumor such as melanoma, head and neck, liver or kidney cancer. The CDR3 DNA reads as TGTGCCAGCAGTTGGACTAGCAGAGAGACCCAGTACTTC. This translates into CASSWTSRETQYF.